These 26 T cell receptor beta chains were sequenced from one sample in a study of immune characteristics of hereditary and idiopathic chronic pancreatitis. Sequenced by immunoSEQ multiplex PCR; TCRdb stores in-frame clones only, minus some. The sample contains around 1,900 clones, under 85% of which appear only once. Total pancreatectomy with islet autotransplantation was the source of the chronic pancreatitis pancreas tissue. Sample: pancreas tissue with hereditary chronic pancreatitis. The receptors were gathered from a human donor with chronic pancreatitis.

The V call is TRBV20-1, the J call TRBJ2-3; D is unresolved. Germline loops: CDR1 DFQATT, CDR2 SNEGSKA (reference sequence). V lost 6 bases and J lost 11, with 15 bases in between. CDR3 length: 11 residues. The CDR3 DNA reads TGCAGTGCCTTATCGGACCCGATGCAGTATTTT. Translation: CSALSDPMQYF.

The chain links TRBV6-1 to TRBJ1-2; D not certain. The germline V and J ends were trimmed by 2 bases and 5 bases, with 21 bases remaining between them. Germline CDR1 is MNHNS and CDR2 is SASEGT. This CDR3 contains 17 residues. CDR3 region: CASSEFRQATGLYGYTF. CDR3 bases: TGTGCCAGCAGTGAATTCCGGCAGGCTACGGGCCTATATGGCTACACCTTC.

The chain joins TRBV19 to TRBJ1-2; D not certain. CDR3 length equals 13 residues. The V and J ends lost 3 bases and 8 bases respectively, with 13 bases between them. The germline gives CDR1 LNHDA, CDR2 SQIVND (reference sequence). CDR3 DNA sequence: TGTGCCAGTAGTATGGGAAGGCAGAAGGGCTACACCTTC. Its protein product is CASSMGRQKGYTF.

The gene calls are TRBV11-1 and TRBJ2-3; possible D gene TRBD1, 5 bases. V was cut by 5 bases and J by 2 bases, with 17 bases left in between. The germline CDR1 and CDR2 sequences are SGHAT and FQDESV (reference sequence). The length of the CDR3 is 16 residues. CDR3 coding DNA: TGTGCCAGCAGCCCCCAGGGTGGCGGATTCACAGATACGCAGTATTTT. It is translated as CASSPQGGGFTDTQYF.

The chain joins TRBV7-2 to TRBJ2-7; 9 nucleotides align to TRBD2. In germline, CDR1 is SGHTA, CDR2 FQGNSA. V lost 7 bases to trimming and J lost 6 bases; unmatched junction nucleotides: 7. This CDR3 has 13 residues. This chain's CDR3 is CASKAGGPGEQYF. The CDR3 DNA is TGTGCCAGCAAGGCGGGAGGGCCCGGCGAGCAGTACTTC.

V usage is TRBV3-1 (or the pseudogene TRBV3-2) and J usage is TRBJ2-3; D is uncertain. Germline loops: CDR1 LGHDT, CDR2 YNNKEL (reference sequence). V was pared by 0 bases and J by 3 bases, with 10 bases between. This CDR3 spans 15 amino acids. Here the CDR3 DNA reads TGTGCCAGCAGCCAAGATAGAACTCGTACAGATACGCAGTATTTT. Translated, it gives CASSQDRTRTDTQYF.

This clone is deemed large. The V gene is TRBV7-3, the J gene TRBJ1-2; D uncertain. The germline V and J ends were trimmed by 2 bases and 2 bases, with 18 bases remaining between them. CDR1 SGHTA and CDR2 FQGTGA come from the germline V gene. CDR3 length: 17 amino acids. The CDR3 loop is CASSLGGSPDANYGYTF. As DNA, the CDR3 is TGTGCCAGCAGCTTAGGAGGCAGTCCCGACGCCAACTATGGCTACACCTTC. The full variable domain, with the rest looked up from reference TRBV7-3 and TRBJ1-2, is GAGVSQTPSNKVTEKGKYVELRCDPISGHTALYWYRQSLGQGPEFLIYFQGTGAADDSGLPNDRFFAVRPEGSVSTLKIQRTERGDSAVYLCASSLGGSPDANYGYTFGSGTRLTVV.

This sequence joins TRBV7-6 and TRBJ2-1; 8 bases fit TRBD2. The trim removed 5 bases at V and 4 bases at J, leaving 10 bases unmatched. Per the germline V gene, CDR1 is SGHVS and CDR2 is FNYEAQ. This CDR3 is 16 amino acids long. The CDR3 protein is CASSAAGGGNYNEQFF. The DNA of the CDR3 is TGTGCCAGCAGCGCCGCGGGGGGCGGGAATTACAATGAGCAGTTCTTC. The full variable domain, its missing parts supplied by reference TRBV7-6 and TRBJ2-1, is GAGVSQSPRYKVTKRGQDVALRCDPISGHVSLYWYRQALGQGPEFLTYFNYEAQQDKSGLPNDRFSAERPEGSISTLTIQRTEQRDSAMYRCASSAAGGGNYNEQFFGPGTRLTVL.

By sample fraction, this clone is hyperexpanded. This chain uses TRBV9 with TRBJ2-7, with unresolved D. The CDR3 is 11 residues long. Germline CDR1 is SGDLS and CDR2 is YYNGEE. V lost 0 bases and J 13 bases, leaving 11 bases between the germline ends. Written as DNA, the CDR3 is TGTGCCAGCAGCGTAGGGGCCCAGCGATACTTC. Translation gives CASSVGAQRYF.

The V gene is TRBV3-1 (or the pseudogene TRBV3-2), the J gene TRBJ2-1; D is uncertain. V lost 4 bases and J 7 bases, leaving 11 bases between the germline ends. The CDR3 runs 13 residues. Germline V gene lookup returns CDR1 LGHDT and CDR2 YNNKEL (reference sequence). CDR3 protein: CASSLYMGNEQFF. The DNA for the CDR3 is TGTGCCAGCAGCCTCTACATGGGTAATGAGCAGTTCTTC.

The rearrangement joins TRBV19 to TRBJ2-2; 7 bases match TRBD2. This CDR3 region has 15 residues. Germline V lookup: CDR1 LNHDA, CDR2 SQIVND (reference sequence). The J segment lost 4 bases and the V segment lost 2 bases, leaving 4 bases of the junction unmatched. As DNA, the CDR3 is TGTGCCAGTAGTATATCTAGCGGAGTCACCGGGGAGCTGTTTTTT. Its translation is CASSISSGVTGELFF.

The chain recombines TRBV27 with TRBJ1-1, with 8 bases that match TRBD1. Germline V gives CDR1 MNHEY, CDR2 SMNVEV (reference sequence). V was pared by 7 bases and J by 1 base, with 5 bases of the junction left unmatched. The CDR3 is made up of 14 amino acids. This CDR3 is CASTRTGSNTEAFF. The CDR3 DNA reads TGTGCCAGCACCCGGACAGGGTCGAACACTGAAGCTTTCTTT.

The chain employs TRBV5-6 and TRBJ2-1; D possibly corresponds to TRBD1 (5 bases). The V and J ends lost 4 bases and 8 bases respectively, with 16 bases between them. Germline V gene lookup returns CDR1 SGHDT and CDR2 YYEEEE. The CDR3 is 14 amino acids. CDR3 region: CASSGGVVGHEQFF. The CDR3 DNA sequence: TGTGCCAGCAGCGGCGGTGTAGTGGGGCATGAGCAGTTCTTC.

The rearrangement joins TRBV6-5 to TRBJ2-5; perhaps TRBD1 as D (5 bases). Germline V gene data show CDR1 as MNHEY and CDR2 as SVGAGI. The CDR3 length is 13 residues. V lost 6 bases and J lost 3, with 11 bases in between. The CDR3 here is CASSRVTKETQYF. As DNA, the CDR3 is TGTGCCAGCAGCAGGGTAACGAAAGAGACCCAGTACTTC.

This chain links TRBV4-2 with TRBJ2-3; 10 bases are shared with TRBD2. The germline V gene has CDR1 LGHNA and CDR2 YNFKEQ. After removal of 4 bases from V and 2 bases from J, the junction contained 6 bases not matched to a gene. The CDR3 consists of 16 residues. CDR3 bases: TGTGCCAGCAGCCGAGTAGCGGGAGGACACACAGATACGCAGTATTTT. Translated: CASSRVAGGHTDTQYF.

This chain connects TRBV14 to TRBJ2-3; D is unclear. The germline gives CDR1 SGHDN, CDR2 FVKESK. The V end was cut by 3 bases, the J end by 5 bases, with 3 bases between. The CDR3 runs to 11 residues. The CDR3 loop reads CASSQLDTQYF. DNA of the CDR3: TGTGCCAGCAGCCAGTTAGATACGCAGTATTTT.

V is TRBV27 and J is TRBJ2-7, with 11 bases identical to TRBD1. The CDR3 runs to 14 residues. The J segment lost 5 bases and the V segment lost 3 bases, leaving 3 bases of the junction unmatched. Germline V gene lookup returns CDR1 MNHEY and CDR2 SMNVEV (reference sequence). Here the CDR3 DNA reads TGTGCCAGCAGTTTCGGGACAGGGGGTGACGAGCAGTACTTC. This translates into CASSFGTGGDEQYF.

This clone has more than one count but fewer than ten. The chain uses TRBV7-9 and TRBJ2-3; the match to TRBD2 covers 8 bases. The CDR3 covers 11 residues. The germline gives CDR1 SEHNR, CDR2 FQNEAQ (reference sequence). CDR3 bases: TGTGTCGGAAGGGCTAGCGGGTTGGAGTATTTT. This encodes CVGRASGLEYF.

V gene TRBV28 combines with J gene TRBJ1-1, with unresolved D. The V end lost 4 bases, the J end lost 0 bases, and 9 bases lay between the germline ends. The germline CDR1 and CDR2 sequences are MDHEN and SYDVKM. The CDR3 sequence is 14 residues long. The CDR3 protein is CASSSGPMNTEAFF. As DNA, the CDR3 is TGTGCCAGCAGTTCAGGACCCATGAACACTGAAGCTTTCTTT.

The chain carries TRBV5-1 and TRBJ1-4; TRBD1 matches 12 bases. CDR3 size: 15 residues. Germline V lookup: CDR1 SGHRS, CDR2 YFSETQ. Losses at the gene ends were 8 bases for V and 11 bases for J; bases not matched to a gene: 13. The CDR3 loop reads CARRDRGQRSGKLFF. CDR3 nucleotides: TGCGCCAGGCGGGACAGGGGGCAGCGGTCGGGGAAACTGTTTTTT. Based on the CDR3 plus reference TRBV5-1 and TRBJ1-4, the full variable domain is KAGVTQTPRYLIKTRGQQVTLSCSPISGHRSVSWYQQTPGQGLQFLFEYFSETQRNKGNFPGRFSGRQFSNSRSEMNVSTLELGDSALYLCARRDRGQRSGKLFFGSGTQLSVL.

The V gene is TRBV3-1 (or the pseudogene TRBV3-2), the J gene TRBJ1-1; D gene uncertain. The CDR3 extends over 13 amino acids. From germline, CDR1 is LGHDT and CDR2 YNNKEL (reference sequence). With 3 bases removed from V and 1 base from J, the gap between germline ends came to 6 bases. Here the CDR3 reads CASSHGRNTEAFF. For the CDR3, the DNA is TGTGCCAGCAGCCATGGGCGGAACACTGAAGCTTTCTTT.

This clone is large. V gene TRBV25-1 combines with J gene TRBJ2-1; 9 nucleotides align to TRBD2. The CDR3 has 14 residues. Per germline, CDR1 MGHDK and CDR2 SYGVNS. Trimming at V came to 4 bases and at J to 10 bases, leaving 8 bases not matched to a gene. The CDR3 here is CASSVASGNGEQFF. The CDR3 nucleotides read TGTGCCAGCAGTGTGGCTAGCGGGAACGGGGAGCAGTTCTTC.

The V gene is TRBV9, the J gene TRBJ2-3; a weak D match, TRBD2 (6 bases). Germline lookup yields CDR1 SGDLS and CDR2 YYNGEE. There are 15 residues in the CDR3. Trimming cost V 2 bases and J 7 bases, with 17 bases left between them. The chain's CDR3 is CASSVAREHFYTQYF. In DNA form, the CDR3 reads TGTGCCAGCAGCGTGGCCCGGGAGCACTTTTATACGCAGTATTTT.

This clone was seen a handful of times. V and J are TRBV6-2 or TRBV6-3 and TRBJ2-3, with D perhaps matching TRBD2 (5 bases). The germline V gene encodes CDR1 MNHEY and CDR2 SVGEGT. This CDR3 is 12 amino acids long. The V and J ends lost 3 bases and 7 bases respectively, with 8 bases between them. The CDR3: CASSYGSHTQYF. Written as DNA, the CDR3 is TGTGCCAGCAGTTATGGGAGCCATACGCAGTATTTT.

The chain employs TRBV6-2 or TRBV6-3 and TRBJ2-7; the D is unclear. The V gene lost 0 bases and the J gene lost 1 base, with 4 bases spanning the gap. Per the germline V gene, CDR1 is MNHEY and CDR2 is SVGEGT. The CDR3 contains 13 residues. The CDR3 protein is CASSYSESYEQYF. CDR3 coding DNA: TGTGCCAGCAGTTACTCGGAGTCCTACGAGCAGTACTTC.

This clone was seen more than once but under ten times. In DNA, the CDR3 is TGCGCCAGCAGCCTCTTCCGGGAACACAACACCATATATTTT. Its protein is CASSLFREHNTIYF. The chain combines TRBV4-3 with TRBJ1-3, with no clear D. This CDR3 has 14 amino acids. Germline lookup yields CDR1 LGHNA and CDR2 YSLEER. Trimming pared 4 bases from V and 7 bases from J, leaving 14 bases between.